The text below deals with one TCR beta chain. The antigen is not known. Repertoires were generated with immunoSEQ multiplex PCR, while TCRdb's copy carries only in-frame clones and drops some. In the table there are about 38,000 clones, nearly 90% of which are singletons. The CDR3 contains 14 residues. Germline CDR1 is GTSNPN and CDR2 is SVGIG (reference sequence). V shed 4 bases and J 5 bases; nucleotides not matched to a gene: 8. This sample was included in a study of OX40 agonist ivuxolimab in advanced cancers. Turning to the study itself: In this cohort, patients received ivuxolimab, an agonistic anti-OX40 (CD134) antibody. Participants, around 80% male, averaged roughly 59 years of age, ranging from roughly 23 to 90.

Whole-study findings and limits: At 0.1 to 3.0 mg/kg, CD4+ and CD8+ blood T cells expanded clonally by week 6. Relative to CD4+, CD8+ T cells held more expanded clones on average.

This TCR was sampled from an adult with an advanced solid tumor such as melanoma, head and neck, liver or kidney cancer. This specimen was CD4+ or CD8+ T cells sorted from blood, taken in a trial of the OX40 agonist ivuxolimab. The rearrangement joins TRBV30 to TRBJ2-5; 9 nucleotides agree with TRBD2. For the CDR3, the DNA is TGTGCCTGGACCGCGGGGGGGGGAGGTGAGACCCAGTACTTC. Encoded protein: CAWTAGGGGETQYF. Filled out from reference TRBV30 and TRBJ2-5, the complete variable domain reads SQTIHQWPATLVQPVGSPLSLECTVEGTSNPNLYWYRQAAGRGLQLLFYSVGIGQISSEVPQNLSASRPQDRQFILSSKKLLLSDSGFYLCAWTAGGGGETQYFGPGTRLLVL.